This T cell receptor (beta chain) is drawn from a study of OX40 agonist ivuxolimab in advanced cancers. The study's findings and limits: In CD8+ T cells, expanded clones were on average more numerous than in CD4+.

A note on this clone: As yet, its antigen is unknown.

The method was immunoSEQ multiplex PCR; TCRdb's version includes in-frame clones alone and lacks a portion of them. The table has 70,000 or so clones, roughly 89% seen once; the top ten hold around 0.73%. Trimming at V came to 0 bases and at J to 8 bases, leaving 8 bases not matched to a gene. The CDR3 loop spans 15 amino acids. In germline, CDR1 is LGHNA, CDR2 YSLEER. The chain carries TRBV4-3 and TRBJ1-1; 8 bases agree with TRBD1. This receptor was obtained from an adult with an advanced solid tumor such as melanoma, head and neck, liver or kidney cancer. Material: CD4+ or CD8+ T cells sorted from blood, obtained in a trial of the OX40 agonist ivuxolimab. The CDR3 here is CASSQELQGAWEAFF. CDR3 nucleotide sequence: TGCGCCAGCAGCCAAGAGTTGCAGGGGGCATGGGAAGCTTTCTTT.